What follows are 32 T cell receptor beta chains derived from one specimen sequenced in a study of T cell clusters in autoimmune cytopenias. TRB was amplified by touch-down multiplex PCR, primer pools A and B combined. TCRdb re-called the multiplex PCR reads and gives one entry per CDR3 protein, without DNA. This listing includes under 15,000 distinct CDR3 sequences. TRB was amplified from roughly 250 ng of peripheral blood genomic DNA per sample. Input material: peripheral blood. The receptors stem from a human donor with an autoimmune cytopenia or autoimmune hepatitis (not recorded which).

V is TRBV5-5 and J is TRBJ2-1; TCRdb gives TRBD2 as the D gene, but with no DNA this cannot be confirmed. The CDR3 runs 12 residues. Germline assignment: CDR1 SGHKS and CDR2 YYEKEE (reference sequence). CDR3: CASSPLRDSQFF.

The chain is built from TRBV6-2 or TRBV6-3 and TRBJ2-1; checking the TCRdb D call of TRBD2 is not possible without DNA. The CDR3 loop spans 15 amino acids. From germline, CDR1 is MNHEY and CDR2 SVGEGT. The CDR3 sequence: CASRLLAGSYNEQFF.

CDR3 amino acids: CSVDGQALNYGYTF. The chain joins TRBV29-1 to TRBJ1-2. Germline CDR1 and CDR2: SQVTM and ANQGSEA. The CDR3 spans 14 residues.

This sequence joins TRBV27 and TRBJ2-6. The CDR3 sequence is 14 residues long. Germline CDR1 reads MNHEY; CDR2 reads SMNVEV (reference sequence). CDR3: CASKYLSGANVLTF.

J is TRBJ1-4 and V is TRBV10-3; no DNA is available, so the TRBD1 call from TCRdb remains unchecked. CDR3 length equals 13 residues. CDR1 and CDR2 from the germline V gene are ENHRY and SYGVKD. The CDR3 is CAIRQGIGEKLFF.

This clonotype counts as medium-sized by frequency. The chain employs TRBV6-5 and TRBJ2-1; TCRdb's D call, TRBD1, is unchecked because there is no DNA. CDR3 length equals 15 residues. Germline V CDR1 and CDR2: MNHEY, SVGAGI. CDR3 sequence: CASSYQLGAGNEQFF.

V is TRBV27 and J is TRBJ2-3; TCRdb outputs TRBD2, but without DNA this stays unchecked. From germline, CDR1 is MNHEY and CDR2 SMNVEV (reference sequence). The CDR3 has 12 amino acids. CDR3 sequence reads: CASSRAVDTQYF.

The CDR3 sequence: CASSTRTALETQYF. V and J are TRBV19 and TRBJ2-5; TCRdb lists TRBD2, though no DNA is available to test this call. CDR1 LNHDA and CDR2 SQIVND come from the germline V gene (reference sequence). The CDR3 length is 14 residues.

V usage is TRBV6-6 and J usage is TRBJ1-1; the D call from TCRdb, TRBD1, cannot be confirmed without DNA. This CDR3 spans 12 amino acids. Germline V lookup: CDR1 MNHNY, CDR2 SVGAGI (reference sequence). The chain's CDR3 is CASIAGAAEAFF.

This clonotype registers medium-sized by frequency. This chain links TRBV19 with TRBJ2-1. CDR3 length: 15 amino acids. Germline CDR1 and CDR2: LNHDA and SQIVND (reference sequence). The CDR3 region is CASSLSSRGHNEQFF.

The rearrangement uses TRBV15 and TRBJ2-3; as DNA is missing, the TRBD2 call by TCRdb cannot be tested. CDR1 is LNHNV, CDR2 YYDKDF, per germline (reference sequence). This CDR3 contains 13 residues. The CDR3: CATKSGRGNTQYF.

This sequence joins TRBV6-5 and TRBJ1-1; the D gene TCRdb calls, TRBD1, cannot be checked with no DNA. Germline-derived CDR1 and CDR2 are MNHEY and SVGAGI. CDR3 length: 13 residues. CDR3: CASKYRGLTEAFF.

This clonotype is medium-sized (0.01 to 0.1%) by frequency. The CDR3 region is CASHPTSGTSLYEQYF. The genes are TRBV27 and TRBJ2-7; lacking DNA, the TRBD2 call made by TCRdb goes unchecked. Germline assignment: CDR1 MNHEY and CDR2 SMNVEV (reference sequence). The CDR3 is made up of 16 amino acids.

This chain links TRBV6-1 with TRBJ1-5; TCRdb proposes TRBD1, but this gene call is untestable without DNA. From germline, CDR1 is MNHNS and CDR2 SASEGT. The CDR3 covers 16 residues. CDR3 sequence reads: CASSALGSQGYQPQHF.

This sequence joins TRBV6-2 or TRBV6-3 and TRBJ1-5; TCRdb reports TRBD1, a call that lacks DNA to check it against. CDR1 is MNHEY, CDR2 SVGEGT, per germline. This CDR3 has 14 amino acids. CDR3 sequence: CASSVQGANQPQHF.

CDR3: CASRPGLRADEQFF. The chain combines TRBV6-2 or TRBV6-3 with TRBJ2-1; there is no DNA to check the TCRdb D call of TRBD2. CDR1 is MNHEY and CDR2 is SVGEGT in the germline V gene. The CDR3 is 14 residues long.

The chain employs TRBV15 and TRBJ2-7. CDR1 and CDR2 (germline): LNHNV, YYDKDF (reference sequence). This CDR3 spans 13 amino acids. The CDR3 reads CATSRDRRKEQYF.

The chain employs TRBV12-3 or TRBV12-4 and TRBJ1-4. The CDR3 has 12 residues. This chain's CDR3 is CASSLGNEKLFF.

The genes are TRBV18 and TRBJ2-7; no DNA is available, so the TRBD1 call from TCRdb remains unchecked. The CDR3 loop spans 14 amino acids. Germline loops: CDR1 KGHSH, CDR2 LQKENI. The CDR3 here is CASSPPSGGGEQYF. The full variable domain, in which reference TRBV18 and TRBJ2-7 provide the parts outside the CDR3, is NAGVMQNPRHLVRRRGQEARLRCSPMKGHSHVYWYRQLPEEGLKFMVYLQKENIIDESGMPKERFSAEFPKEGPSILRIQQVVRGDSAAYFCASSPPSGGGEQYFGPGTRLTVT.

The rearrangement joins TRBV5-6 to TRBJ2-5. Germline values: CDR1 SGHDT, CDR2 YYEEEE. The CDR3 is 14 amino acids. CDR3 sequence: CASSYSRDTETQYF. Complete variable domain (other parts from reference TRBV5-6 and TRBJ2-5): DAGVTQSPTHLIKTRGQQVTLRCSPKSGHDTVSWYQQALGQGPQFIFQYYEEEERQRGNFPDRFSGHQFPNYSSELNVNALLLGDSALYLCASSYSRDTETQYFGPGTRLLVL.

The chain links TRBV7-9 to TRBJ1-4. The germline V gene encodes CDR1 SEHNR and CDR2 FQNEAQ (reference sequence). CDR3 size: 15 residues. CDR3 in amino acids: CASSGYIGIAEKLFF.

The chain combines TRBV15 with TRBJ2-1; TCRdb's D call of TRBD2 is untestable without DNA. The CDR3 is 15 amino acids. Germline V CDR1 and CDR2: LNHNV, YYDKDF (reference sequence). CDR3 in amino acids: CATSTRTREGHEQFF.

Frequency places this clonotype as medium-sized. The rearrangement joins TRBV29-1 to TRBJ2-4. The CDR3 loop spans 11 amino acids. Germline V lookup: CDR1 SQVTM, CDR2 ANQGSEA. The CDR3 sequence is CSVGHVDIQYF.

The rearrangement joins TRBV18 to TRBJ2-7. The CDR3 extends over 15 amino acids. The V gene's germline CDR1 is KGHSH and CDR2 LQKENI. CDR3 amino acids: CASSPRGSGDEKQYF. The full variable domain, in which reference TRBV18 and TRBJ2-7 provide the parts outside the CDR3, is NAGVMQNPRHLVRRRGQEARLRCSPMKGHSHVYWYRQLPEEGLKFMVYLQKENIIDESGMPKERFSAEFPKEGPSILRIQQVVRGDSAAYFCASSPRGSGDEKQYFGPGTRLTVT.

This chain connects TRBV30 to TRBJ2-7; TCRdb's D gene call, TRBD1, goes unchecked for lack of DNA. Germline V gene sequence: CDR1 GTSNPN, CDR2 SVGIG (reference sequence). CDR3 length: 12 amino acids. CDR3 amino acids: CAYKQGFYEQYF. Together with reference TRBV30 and TRBJ2-7, the CDR3 gives the full variable domain: SQTIHQWPATLVQPVGSPLSLECTVEGTSNPNLYWYRQAAGRGLQLLFYSVGIGQISSEVPQNLSASRPQDRQFILSSKKLLLSDSGFYLCAYKQGFYEQYFGPGTRLTVT.

The V and J genes are TRBV11-1 and TRBJ1-2; TCRdb proposes TRBD1, but this gene call is untestable without DNA. The V gene's germline CDR1 is SGHAT and CDR2 FQDESV (reference sequence). This CDR3 has 14 residues. This CDR3 is CASSLGTGDYGYTF.

This rearrangement joins TRBV19 to TRBJ1-4. The CDR3 totals 18 residues. From germline, CDR1 is LNHDA and CDR2 SQIVND (reference sequence). CDR3 sequence reads: CASSIARPGRGQNEKLFF.

V is TRBV30 and J is TRBJ2-3; TCRdb proposes TRBD1, but this gene call is untestable without DNA. Germline V gene lookup returns CDR1 GTSNPN and CDR2 SVGIG (reference sequence). The CDR3 spans 14 residues. CDR3 region: CAWSVGQTTDTQYF.

The rearrangement joins TRBV18 to TRBJ2-5; the D gene TCRdb calls, TRBD1, cannot be checked with no DNA. This CDR3 is 14 amino acids long. CDR1 and CDR2 from the germline V gene are KGHSH and LQKENI. The CDR3 spells CASSPYGGQETQYF.

The chain links TRBV10-3 to TRBJ1-4; TCRdb calls TRBD1, which cannot be checked without DNA. The CDR3 covers 15 residues. Per germline, CDR1 ENHRY and CDR2 SYGVKD. The CDR3 protein is CASSTSGADNEKLFF.

Its frequency marks this clonotype as medium-sized. The gene calls are TRBV19 and TRBJ2-5. This CDR3 has 11 residues. Germline V gene lookup returns CDR1 LNHDA and CDR2 SQIVND (reference sequence). CDR3 sequence: CASSLGETQYF.

V usage is TRBV15 and J usage is TRBJ1-3; the D gene TCRdb calls, TRBD1, cannot be checked with no DNA. Looked up from germline, CDR1 is LNHNV and CDR2 is YYDKDF (reference sequence). The CDR3 contains 15 residues. CDR3 sequence: CATSSDRGPGNTIYF.